The 8 T cell receptor beta chains below all came from one sample that was sequenced in a study of T cell changes during pregnancy in multiple sclerosis. TCRdb's table, derived via immunoSEQ multiplex PCR, lists solely in-frame clones and lacks some. The table has around 52,000 clones, about 91% seen once. This specimen was CD4+ T cells from peripheral blood mononuclear cells, taken in the second trimester of pregnancy. The receptors originated from a female donor with multiple sclerosis, enrolled in a pregnancy study.

Here the CDR3 reads CASSQAGRIENIQYF. CDR3 DNA sequence: TGCGCCAGCAGCCAGGCGGGACGGATAGAAAACATTCAGTACTTC. The chain couples TRBV4-1 to TRBJ2-4; D perhaps matches TRBD2 (6 bases). The CDR3 consists of 15 residues. The germline gives CDR1 MGHRA, CDR2 YSYEKL. The V end was cut by 3 bases, the J end by 5 bases, with 14 bases between.

The genes are TRBV27 and TRBJ2-7; TRBD1 agrees at 7 bases. Trimming at V came to 2 bases and at J to 6 bases, leaving 4 bases not matched to a gene. The CDR3 runs 13 residues. Looked up from germline, CDR1 is MNHEY and CDR2 is SMNVEV (reference sequence). The CDR3 sequence is CASSLRTGLEQYF. The CDR3 DNA sequence: TGTGCCAGCAGTTTAAGGACAGGTCTCGAGCAGTACTTC.

The chain couples TRBV6-6 to TRBJ1-5, with 10 bases lining up with TRBD1. Per germline, CDR1 MNHNY and CDR2 SVGAGI (reference sequence). V lost 6 bases and J lost 0; bases outside the gene matches: 5. This CDR3 region has 16 residues. The CDR3 loop is CASRFGTGDSNQPQHF. CDR3 coding DNA: TGTGCCAGCAGATTCGGGACAGGGGATAGCAATCAGCCCCAGCATTTT.

The chain uses TRBV7-9 and TRBJ1-1, with TRBD1 as a possible D gene (5 bases). Per the germline V gene, CDR1 is SEHNR and CDR2 is FQNEAQ (reference sequence). The V gene lost 3 bases and the J gene lost 10 bases, with 18 bases spanning the gap. CDR3 length: 14 residues. CDR3 nucleotide sequence: TGTGCCAGCAGCTTCGGGGGGTCTAACATTGGAGCTTTCTTT. Its protein is CASSFGGSNIGAFF.

The chain employs TRBV30 and TRBJ2-3; the match to TRBD2 covers 8 bases. The ends lost 2 bases at V and 5 bases at J; junction bases unmatched: 6. Germline CDR1 GTSNPN, CDR2 SVGIG (reference sequence). The CDR3 has 14 residues. CDR3 nucleotide sequence: TGTGCCTGGAGTTGGCGGGGGGTTAAAGATACGCAGTATTTT. Translated, it gives CAWSWRGVKDTQYF.

This chain uses TRBV6-1 with TRBJ2-7; the D gene is possibly TRBD2 (5 bases). The CDR3 has 13 residues. Trimming took 11 bases from V and 3 from J, leaving 17 bases between them. Germline V lookup: CDR1 MNHNS, CDR2 SASEGT. The CDR3 protein is CASEGLTGYEQYF. CDR3 nucleotides: TGTGCCTCAGAGGGCCTTACGGGCTACGAGCAGTACTTC.

J is TRBJ2-1 and V is TRBV28; 12 bases align to TRBD2. This CDR3 comprises 16 residues. V gave up 3 bases and J gave up 4 bases; unmatched junction bases: 4. CDR1 is MDHEN, CDR2 SYDVKM, per germline. The CDR3 here is CASSFGLAGGYNEQFF. The CDR3 DNA reads as TGTGCCAGCAGTTTCGGGCTAGCGGGGGGGTACAATGAGCAGTTCTTC.

The gene calls are TRBV28 and TRBJ2-5, with 8 bases lining up with TRBD2. Unmatched junction bases numbered 6, after V lost 7 bases and J lost 2 bases. From germline, CDR1 is MDHEN and CDR2 SYDVKM. The CDR3 loop spans 14 amino acids. The chain's CDR3 is CASIRAGVQETQYF. The CDR3 DNA is TGTGCCAGCATTAGAGCGGGGGTTCAAGAGACCCAGTACTTC.